The rows below give T cell receptor beta chains drawn from one sample of a study of control samples from healthy donors and cancer patients. The table came from immunoSEQ multiplex PCR; TCRdb's copy has only in-frame clones and leaves some out. The sample consists of approximately 210,000 clones, approximately 91% of them appearing once. What was sequenced was blood. Source of these receptors: a man aged 30 to 45 in good health. The CDR3 runs from the conserved cysteine through the conserved F or W. The order of the fields is CDR3 length, D gene, clone size, V gene, J gene, CDR3 protein, CDR3 DNA. The D gene is left open where the match is weak. Some rows have no size entry. The others give once, few or many, or a class for an expanded clone.

16,-,-,TRBV3-1/TRBV3-2,TRBJ2-3,CTSSQTGTGYTDTQYF,TGTACCAGCAGCCAAACAGGGACTGGATACACAGATACGCAGTATTTT
14,-,-,TRBV19,TRBJ2-7,CASSIDIGIYEQYF,TGTGCCAGTAGTATAGATATTGGCATCTACGAGCAGTACTTC
11,-,-,TRBV6-5,TRBJ1-1,CASTRGTEAFF,TGTGCCAGCACGAGAGGGACTGAAGCTTTCTTT
15,-,few,TRBV2,TRBJ2-3,CASSDPDYRTDTQYF,TGTGCCAGCAGTGACCCAGATTATCGCACAGATACGCAGTATTTT
16,-,-,TRBV5-1,TRBJ2-3,CASSAEGIWGTDTQYF,TGCGCCAGCAGCGCGGAAGGGATCTGGGGCACAGATACGCAGTATTTT
14,TRBD2,-,TRBV7-2,TRBJ2-4,CASSVGWGGDIQYF,TGTGCCAGCAGCGTAGGCTGGGGGGGTGACATTCAGTACTTC
12,TRBD1,-,TRBV10-3,TRBJ2-3,CATRGQGNTQYF,TGTGCCACCAGGGGACAGGGAAATACGCAGTATTTT
14,-,-,TRBV18,TRBJ2-7,CASSQSSSSDEQYF,TGTGCCAGCTCACAGAGCTCTTCCTCAGACGAGCAGTACTTC
13,-,-,TRBV2,TRBJ1-2,CASSVGRTYGYTF,TGTGCCAGCAGTGTTGGTCGGACCTATGGCTACACCTTC
14,-,-,TRBV2,TRBJ2-3,CASSEGGYTDTQYF,TGTGCCAGCAGTGAAGGCGGTTACACAGATACGCAGTATTTT
18,-,-,TRBV5-1,TRBJ2-5,CASSLGTALGRYQETQYF,TGCGCCAGCAGCTTGGGGACAGCATTGGGGCGGTACCAAGAGACCCAGTACTTC
15,TRBD2,-,TRBV3-1/TRBV3-2,TRBJ2-1,CASSQGEAGYNEQFF,TGTGCCAGCAGCCAAGGTGAAGCGGGGTACAATGAGCAGTTCTTC
12,-,-,TRBV15,TRBJ1-1,CATSTGRTEAFF,TGTGCCACCAGCACTGGGAGGACTGAAGCTTTCTTT
11,-,-,TRBV5-1,TRBJ2-7,CASSFRYEQYF,TGCGCCAGCAGTTTTAGATACGAGCAGTACTTC